This TCR beta chain was sequenced for a study of naive and memory T cell subsets. The study's findings and limits: Possibly reflecting memory cells re-expressing CD45RA, a few larger clonotypes occurred in naive repertoires, especially CD8. Naive and memory repertoire findings lacked a ground truth for validation.

Looked up from germline, CDR1 is SGHAT and CDR2 is FQNNGV. This CDR3 is built from 15 residues. The J segment lost 4 bases and the V segment lost 3 bases, leaving 5 bases of the junction unmatched. The beta constant-region primer was an equimolar mix of two oligonucleotides covering TRBC1 and TRBC2. Four rounds of PCR amplified the ligated cDNA using nested alpha and beta constant-region primers plus SP2. The cDNA 3' end received a ligated single-stranded oligonucleotide carrying the SP2 primer and a 12-nucleotide UMI. TCRdb reprocessed the UMI-ligation and nested PCR reads with MiXCR, giving one entry per CDR3 protein. This table has approximately 90,000 distinct CDR3 sequences, about 11% appearing once. Note on this clonotype: The antigen is undetermined.

The specimen sequenced was naive CD4+ T cells from blood. The sequence was collected from a human donor in good health. The chain links TRBV11-2 to TRBJ2-1; 8 positions agree with TRBD2. The CDR3 DNA follows: TGTGCCAGCAGCTTTTTAGCGGGGAAATACAATGAGCAGTTCTTC. Translated: CASSFLAGKYNEQFF.